This T cell receptor beta chain was retrieved from a study of blood T cell repertoires in COVID-19. The wider study: T cells, B-cell-depleted T cells, or PBMCs provided the cDNA or gDNA that served as material.

This clone has more than one count but fewer than ten. This CDR3 has 15 residues. Germline loops: CDR1 GTSNPN, CDR2 SVGIG (reference sequence). V dropped 3 bases and J dropped 12 bases, with 21 bases sitting between them. Assay used: immunoSEQ multiplex PCR; TCRdb lists only in-frame clones, some missing. The data contain a few hundred thousand clones, just under 90% of them seen just once; the ten biggest clones take up about 8.4%. Recovered status in Cohort 3 required two negative PCRs, clearance, or symptom resolution. The sequencing sample was made of PBMCs or T cells enriched from blood (not recorded which). The receptor's source is a young woman who had recovered from COVID-19. This chain uses TRBV30 with TRBJ1-6, with D maybe TRBD1 (6 bases). In nucleotides, the CDR3 is TGTGCCTGGAGGCCCGTTCAAGCTACAGGGAGACCCCTCCACTTT. This codes for CAWRPVQATGRPLHF.